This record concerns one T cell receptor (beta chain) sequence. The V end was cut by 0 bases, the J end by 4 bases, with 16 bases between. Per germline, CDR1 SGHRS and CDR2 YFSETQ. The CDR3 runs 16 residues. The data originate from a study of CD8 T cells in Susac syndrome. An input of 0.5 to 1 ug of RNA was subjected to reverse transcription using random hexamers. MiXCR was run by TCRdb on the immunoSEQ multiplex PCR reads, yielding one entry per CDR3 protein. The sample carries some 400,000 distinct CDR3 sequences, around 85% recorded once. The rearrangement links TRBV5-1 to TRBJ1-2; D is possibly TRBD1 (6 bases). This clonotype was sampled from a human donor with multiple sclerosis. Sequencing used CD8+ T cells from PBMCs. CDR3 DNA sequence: TGCGCCAGCAGCTTGGTCCGGACACAGGGTTTCTATGGCTACACCTTC. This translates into CASSLVRTQGFYGYTF.